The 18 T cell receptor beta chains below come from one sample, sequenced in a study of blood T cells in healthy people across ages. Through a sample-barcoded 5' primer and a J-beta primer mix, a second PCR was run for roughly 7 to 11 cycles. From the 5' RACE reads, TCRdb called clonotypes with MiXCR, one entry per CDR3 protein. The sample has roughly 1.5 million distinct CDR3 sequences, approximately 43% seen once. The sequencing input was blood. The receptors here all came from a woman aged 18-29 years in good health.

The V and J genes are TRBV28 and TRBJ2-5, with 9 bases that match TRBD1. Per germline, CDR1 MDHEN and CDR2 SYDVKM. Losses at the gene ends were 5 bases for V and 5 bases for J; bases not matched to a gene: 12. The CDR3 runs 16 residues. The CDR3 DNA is TGTGCCAGCAGTCCTATACAGGGGGCTGGCCGGGAGACCCAGTACTTC. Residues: CASSPIQGAGRETQYF.

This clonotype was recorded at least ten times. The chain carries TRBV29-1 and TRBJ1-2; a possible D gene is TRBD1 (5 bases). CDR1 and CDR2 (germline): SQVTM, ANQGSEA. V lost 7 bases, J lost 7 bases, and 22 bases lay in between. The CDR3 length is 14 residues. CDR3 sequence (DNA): TGCAGCGCCGAAGGTAGGGGAGTCGGTGGTGGCTACACCTTC. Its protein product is CSAEGRGVGGGYTF.

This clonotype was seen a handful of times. The CDR3 DNA sequence: TGTGCCAGCAGCGTAGGTGGACAGAGCTCCTACAATGAGCAGTTCTTC. This codes for CASSVGGQSSYNEQFF. The rearrangement joins TRBV9 to TRBJ2-1; D is possibly TRBD1 (6 bases). Germline CDR1 is SGDLS and CDR2 is YYNGEE. This CDR3 contains 16 residues. V was clipped by 0 bases and J by 0 bases, with 10 bases between them.

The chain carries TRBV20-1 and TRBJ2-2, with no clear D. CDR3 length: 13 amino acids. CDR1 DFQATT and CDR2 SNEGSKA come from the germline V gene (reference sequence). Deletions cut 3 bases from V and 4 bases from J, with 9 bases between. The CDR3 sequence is CSASIWRTGELFF. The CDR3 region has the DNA TGCAGTGCTAGTATCTGGCGCACCGGGGAGCTGTTTTTT.

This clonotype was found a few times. The CDR3 here is CASSVDPGWTDTQYF. The CDR3, as DNA: TGTGCCAGCAGCGTAGATCCGGGATGGACAGATACGCAGTATTTT. The genes are TRBV9 and TRBJ2-3; maybe TRBD2 (5 bases). Germline V gene sequence: CDR1 SGDLS, CDR2 YYNGEE. CDR3 length equals 15 residues. Trimming pared 0 bases from V and 3 bases from J, leaving 11 bases between.

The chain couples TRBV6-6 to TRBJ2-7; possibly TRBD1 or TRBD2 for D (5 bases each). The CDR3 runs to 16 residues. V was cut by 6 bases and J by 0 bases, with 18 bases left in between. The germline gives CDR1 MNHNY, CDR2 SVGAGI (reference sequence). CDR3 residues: CASRSLRDRDSYEQYF. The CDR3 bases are TGTGCCAGCAGAAGCCTCCGGGACCGAGACTCCTACGAGCAGTACTTC.

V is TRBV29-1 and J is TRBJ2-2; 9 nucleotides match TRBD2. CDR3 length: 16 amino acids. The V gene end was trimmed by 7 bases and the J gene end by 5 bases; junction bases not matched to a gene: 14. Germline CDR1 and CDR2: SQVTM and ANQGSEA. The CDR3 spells CSALGDIAGVTGELFF. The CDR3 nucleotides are TGCAGCGCCTTGGGGGATATAGCGGGGGTGACCGGGGAGCTGTTTTTT.

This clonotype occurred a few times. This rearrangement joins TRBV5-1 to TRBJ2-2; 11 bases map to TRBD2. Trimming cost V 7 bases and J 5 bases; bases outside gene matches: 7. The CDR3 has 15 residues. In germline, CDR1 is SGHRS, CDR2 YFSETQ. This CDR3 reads CASGLAGGPTGELFF. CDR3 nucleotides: TGCGCCAGCGGATTAGCGGGGGGGCCGACCGGGGAGCTGTTTTTT.

DNA for the CDR3: TGCAGTGCTATTCAAAGACAGGGTGGCTATGGCTACACCTTC. This codes for CSAIQRQGGYGYTF. This sequence joins TRBV20-1 and TRBJ1-2; the match to TRBD1 covers 7 bases. Germline loops: CDR1 DFQATT, CDR2 SNEGSKA (reference sequence). CDR3 length: 14 amino acids. J lost 4 bases, V lost 4 bases, and 9 bases had no gene match.

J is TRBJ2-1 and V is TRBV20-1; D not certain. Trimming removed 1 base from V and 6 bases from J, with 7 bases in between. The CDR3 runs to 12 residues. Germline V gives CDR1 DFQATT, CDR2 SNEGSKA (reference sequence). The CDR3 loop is CSARAPPNEQFF. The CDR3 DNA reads TGCAGTGCTAGAGCGCCACCCAATGAGCAGTTCTTC.

The CDR3 DNA sequence: TGTGCCAGCAGCCTCACTAGCGGGGGGGCCGATGAGCAGTTCTTC. Translation gives CASSLTSGGADEQFF. This chain links TRBV3-1 with TRBJ2-1; 13 nucleotides align to TRBD2. There are 15 residues in the CDR3. With 4 bases clipped from V and 8 bases from J, the junction kept 5 bases outside the gene matches. CDR1 and CDR2 (germline): LGHDT, YNNKEL (reference sequence).

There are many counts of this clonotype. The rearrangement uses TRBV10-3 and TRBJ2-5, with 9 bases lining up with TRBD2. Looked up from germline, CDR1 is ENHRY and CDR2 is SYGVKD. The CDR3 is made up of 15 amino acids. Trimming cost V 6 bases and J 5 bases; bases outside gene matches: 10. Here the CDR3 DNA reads TGTGCCATCAGCAAAAATAGCGGGAGCGGGGAGACCCAGTACTTC. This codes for CAISKNSGSGETQYF.

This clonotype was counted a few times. The CDR3 region has the DNA TGCAGTGCTAGAGATACCGCGTCGAGATTGGACATTCAGTACTTC. It is translated as CSARDTASRLDIQYF. V usage is TRBV20-1 and J usage is TRBJ2-4; D gene ambiguous. The length of the CDR3 is 15 residues. CDR1 and CDR2 (germline): DFQATT, SNEGSKA (reference sequence). V lost 0 bases and J lost 8, with 17 bases in between.

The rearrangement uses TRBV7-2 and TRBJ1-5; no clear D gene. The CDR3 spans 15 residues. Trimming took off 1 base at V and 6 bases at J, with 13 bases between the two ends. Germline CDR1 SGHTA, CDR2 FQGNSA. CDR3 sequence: CASSLGELGSQPQHF. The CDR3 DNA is TGTGCCAGCAGCTTAGGAGAACTCGGGAGTCAGCCCCAGCATTTT.

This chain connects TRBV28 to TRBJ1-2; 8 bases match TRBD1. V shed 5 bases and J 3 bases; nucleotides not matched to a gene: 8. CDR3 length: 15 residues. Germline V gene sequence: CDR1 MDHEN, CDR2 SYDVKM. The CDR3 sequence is CASSTLRGRDYGYTF. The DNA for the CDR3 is TGTGCCAGCAGTACACTCAGGGGGCGCGACTATGGCTACACCTTC.

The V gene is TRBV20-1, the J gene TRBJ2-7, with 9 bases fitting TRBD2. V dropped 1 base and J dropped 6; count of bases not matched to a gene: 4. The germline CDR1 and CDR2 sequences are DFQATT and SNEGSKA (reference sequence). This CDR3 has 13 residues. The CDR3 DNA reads TGCAGTGCTAGAGTAGCGGGGGTCGGCGAGCAGTACTTC. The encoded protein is CSARVAGVGEQYF.

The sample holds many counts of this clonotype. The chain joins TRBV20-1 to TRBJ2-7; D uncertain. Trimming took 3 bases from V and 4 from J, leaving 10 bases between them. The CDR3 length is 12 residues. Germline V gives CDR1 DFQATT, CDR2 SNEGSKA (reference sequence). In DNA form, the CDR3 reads TGCAGTGCTAGGAGGCGAGAGTACGAGCAGTACTTC. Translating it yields CSARRREYEQYF.

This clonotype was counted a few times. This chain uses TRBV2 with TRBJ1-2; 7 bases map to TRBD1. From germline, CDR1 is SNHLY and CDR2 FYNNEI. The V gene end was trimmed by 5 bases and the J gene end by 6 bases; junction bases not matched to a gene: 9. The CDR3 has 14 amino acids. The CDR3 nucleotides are TGTGCCAGCAGTTTTGACAGGGCGAGGAATGGCTACACCTTC. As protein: CASSFDRARNGYTF.